This is a list of T cell receptor beta chains from one sample in a study of T cell responses to AZD1222 COVID-19 vaccine. Repertoires were generated with immunoSEQ multiplex PCR, while TCRdb's copy carries only in-frame clones and drops some. The table lists 150,000 to 180,000 clones, approximately 90% of them singletons, with 3% to 3.5% in the top ten. The source was peripheral blood, collected on day 0 of AZD1222 vaccination. These receptors all come from an adult in good health. CDR3s include the opening cysteine and the closing phenylalanine or tryptophan. The order of the fields is J gene, D gene, clone size, V gene, CDR3 protein, CDR3 DNA. The D gene is left open where the match is weak. Size is stated for part of the rows, as once, few or many counts, or as a class when the clone is expanded.

j_gene: TRBJ1-6; d_gene: NA; abundance: few; v_gene: TRBV28; CDR3aa: CASSFVDGRSPLHF; CDR3nt: TGTGCCAGCAGTTTTGTGGACGGGAGGTCACCCCTCCACTTT
j_gene: TRBJ1-2; d_gene: NA; abundance: few; v_gene: TRBV28; CDR3aa: CASSSQVNYGYTF; CDR3nt: TGTGCCAGCAGTTCCCAGGTGAACTATGGCTACACCTTC
j_gene: TRBJ2-3; d_gene: TRBD2; abundance: NA; v_gene: TRBV4-3; CDR3aa: CASSQPSSGTSTDTQYF; CDR3nt: TGCGCCAGCAGCCAGCCATCCAGCGGGACTAGCACAGATACGCAGTATTTT
j_gene: TRBJ1-5; d_gene: NA; abundance: NA; v_gene: TRBV6-4; CDR3aa: CASSEQGGQPQHF; CDR3nt: TGTGCCAGCAGTGAGCAGGGCGGGCAGCCCCAGCATTTT
j_gene: TRBJ1-2; d_gene: NA; abundance: NA; v_gene: TRBV2; CDR3aa: CASSSLVGVVYGYTF; CDR3nt: TGTGCCAGCAGCTCTTTAGTGGGGGTAGTCTATGGCTACACCTTC
j_gene: TRBJ2-7; d_gene: NA; abundance: NA; v_gene: TRBV5-5; CDR3aa: CASSSGTATPSEQYF; CDR3nt: TGTGCCAGCAGTTCCGGGACGGCCACCCCGAGCGAGCAGTACTTC
j_gene: TRBJ1-5; d_gene: NA; abundance: NA; v_gene: TRBV19; CDR3aa: CASSIDRGWGSNQPQHF; CDR3nt: TGTGCCAGTAGTATAGACCGCGGCTGGGGTAGCAATCAGCCCCAGCATTTT
j_gene: TRBJ1-5; d_gene: NA; abundance: NA; v_gene: TRBV18; CDR3aa: CASSPFDSGSNQPQHF; CDR3nt: TGTGCCAGCTCACCATTTGACAGTGGTAGCAATCAGCCCCAGCATTTT
j_gene: TRBJ1-6; d_gene: NA; abundance: NA; v_gene: TRBV4-3; CDR3aa: CASSQDPGGGSPLHF; CDR3nt: TGCGCCAGCAGCCAAGATCCTGGGGGCGGTTCACCCCTCCACTTT
j_gene: TRBJ1-2; d_gene: NA; abundance: NA; v_gene: TRBV2; CDR3aa: CASSERGASYGYTF; CDR3nt: TGTGCCAGCAGTGAAAGGGGCGCAAGCTATGGCTACACCTTC
j_gene: TRBJ2-7; d_gene: NA; abundance: NA; v_gene: TRBV3-1/TRBV3-2; CDR3aa: CASSRASGTDWYF; CDR3nt: TGTGCCAGCAGCCGGGCGTCAGGGACGGATTGGTACTTC
j_gene: TRBJ2-1; d_gene: TRBD1; abundance: NA; v_gene: TRBV28; CDR3aa: CASSPPLGGQGGSYNEQFF; CDR3nt: TGTGCCAGCAGTCCCCCTTTAGGGGGACAGGGGGGCTCCTACAATGAGCAGTTCTTC
j_gene: TRBJ2-7; d_gene: NA; abundance: NA; v_gene: TRBV11-1; CDR3aa: CASSTRVGAYEQYF; CDR3nt: TGTGCCAGCAGCACCAGGGTGGGGGCCTACGAGCAGTACTTC
j_gene: TRBJ2-6; d_gene: NA; abundance: NA; v_gene: TRBV19; CDR3aa: CASTDPGANVLTF; CDR3nt: TGTGCCAGTACCGACCCTGGGGCCAACGTCCTGACTTTC
j_gene: TRBJ2-3; d_gene: NA; abundance: NA; v_gene: TRBV7-8; CDR3aa: CASSLTSPTSTDTQYF; CDR3nt: TGTGCCAGCAGCCTTACTAGTCCGACTAGCACAGATACGCAGTATTTT
j_gene: TRBJ2-6; d_gene: NA; abundance: NA; v_gene: TRBV3-1/TRBV3-2; CDR3aa: CASSPVQGANVLTF; CDR3nt: TGTGCCAGCAGTCCCGTCCAGGGGGCCAACGTCCTGACTTTC
j_gene: TRBJ2-1; d_gene: NA; abundance: NA; v_gene: TRBV9; CDR3aa: CASSVELDNEQFF; CDR3nt: TGTGCCAGCAGCGTAGAACTGGACAATGAGCAGTTCTTC
j_gene: TRBJ2-1; d_gene: TRBD2; abundance: NA; v_gene: TRBV7-9; CDR3aa: CASSLARGWNEQFF; CDR3nt: TGTGCCAGCAGCTTAGCGCGGGGGTGGAATGAGCAGTTCTTC
j_gene: TRBJ1-2; d_gene: TRBD1; abundance: once; v_gene: TRBV3-1/TRBV3-2; CDR3aa: CASSRGTGSGYGYTF; CDR3nt: TGTGCCAGCAGCCGCGGGACAGGAAGCGGCTATGGCTACACCTTC
j_gene: TRBJ2-2; d_gene: NA; abundance: once; v_gene: TRBV5-1; CDR3aa: CASRVEGAGELFF; CDR3nt: TGCGCCAGCAGGGTTGAGGGAGCCGGGGAGCTGTTTTTT
j_gene: TRBJ2-1; d_gene: NA; abundance: NA; v_gene: TRBV5-6; CDR3aa: CASSFGPVSDEQFF; CDR3nt: TGTGCCAGCAGCTTCGGCCCCGTTAGCGATGAGCAGTTCTTC
j_gene: TRBJ2-7; d_gene: NA; abundance: NA; v_gene: TRBV25-1; CDR3aa: CASSDRVVYEQYF; CDR3nt: TGTGCCAGCAGTGATAGGGTAGTTTACGAGCAGTACTTC
j_gene: TRBJ2-2; d_gene: NA; abundance: few; v_gene: TRBV27; CDR3aa: CASSLSPYPNTGELFF; CDR3nt: TGTGCCAGCAGTTTATCGCCTTATCCCAACACCGGGGAGCTGTTTTTT
j_gene: TRBJ2-3; d_gene: TRBD2; abundance: NA; v_gene: TRBV5-1; CDR3aa: CASSLGSGGFNTQYF; CDR3nt: TGCGCCAGCAGCTTGGGTAGCGGGGGGTTCAATACGCAGTATTTT
j_gene: TRBJ2-1; d_gene: NA; abundance: NA; v_gene: TRBV7-9; CDR3aa: CASSFHTGGNEQFF; CDR3nt: TGTGCCAGCAGCTTCCATACAGGAGGAAATGAGCAGTTCTTC
j_gene: TRBJ2-2; d_gene: NA; abundance: NA; v_gene: TRBV27; CDR3aa: CASSSRLSNTGELFF; CDR3nt: TGTGCCAGCAGTTCCAGGCTGTCGAACACCGGGGAGCTGTTTTTT
j_gene: TRBJ1-2; d_gene: TRBD1; abundance: once; v_gene: TRBV5-1; CDR3aa: CASSLIQGVEYGYTF; CDR3nt: TGCGCCAGCAGCCTGATCCAGGGGGTGGAATATGGCTACACCTTC
j_gene: TRBJ1-4; d_gene: NA; abundance: NA; v_gene: TRBV7-8; CDR3aa: CASSLNSEKLFF; CDR3nt: TGTGCCAGCAGCCTAAATAGTGAAAAACTGTTTTTT
j_gene: TRBJ2-5; d_gene: TRBD1; abundance: NA; v_gene: TRBV5-1; CDR3aa: CASSLAGTGLETQYF; CDR3nt: TGCGCCAGCAGCTTGGCCGGGACAGGGCTAGAGACCCAGTACTTC
j_gene: TRBJ2-5; d_gene: NA; abundance: NA; v_gene: TRBV7-3; CDR3aa: CASSLNGEETQYF; CDR3nt: TGTGCCAGCAGCTTAAATGGGGAAGAGACCCAGTACTTC
j_gene: TRBJ2-2; d_gene: TRBD1; abundance: NA; v_gene: TRBV11-3; CDR3aa: CASSLIGQAGNTGELFF; CDR3nt: TGTGCCAGCAGCTTAATAGGACAGGCGGGGAACACCGGGGAGCTGTTTTTT
j_gene: TRBJ1-4; d_gene: NA; abundance: NA; v_gene: TRBV18; CDR3aa: CASSPSGGPNEKLFF; CDR3nt: TGTGCCAGCTCACCCTCGGGGGGCCCTAATGAAAAACTGTTTTTT
j_gene: TRBJ2-7; d_gene: TRBD1; abundance: NA; v_gene: TRBV5-1; CDR3aa: CASSLGQGAYEQYF; CDR3nt: TGCGCCAGCAGCTTAGGACAGGGCGCCTACGAGCAGTACTTC
j_gene: TRBJ2-5; d_gene: NA; abundance: once; v_gene: TRBV7-9; CDR3aa: CASSLDMETQYF; CDR3nt: TGTGCCAGCAGCTTAGACATGGAGACCCAGTACTTC
j_gene: TRBJ1-5; d_gene: NA; abundance: NA; v_gene: TRBV28; CDR3aa: CASTLGSLNQPQHF; CDR3nt: TGTGCCAGCACCCTGGGAAGCCTCAATCAGCCCCAGCATTTT
j_gene: TRBJ2-1; d_gene: TRBD2; abundance: NA; v_gene: TRBV5-1; CDR3aa: CASSSLTSGGANEQFF; CDR3nt: TGCGCCAGCAGCTCACTGACTAGCGGGGGGGCTAATGAGCAGTTCTTC
j_gene: TRBJ1-4; d_gene: NA; abundance: NA; v_gene: TRBV11-2; CDR3aa: CASSRGEKLFF; CDR3nt: TGTGCCAGCAGCAGGGGTGAAAAACTGTTTTTT
j_gene: TRBJ1-6; d_gene: TRBD1; abundance: NA; v_gene: TRBV7-9; CDR3aa: CASSFGLDRGNSPLHF; CDR3nt: TGTGCCAGCAGCTTCGGACTGGACAGGGGGAATTCACCCCTCCACTTT
j_gene: TRBJ2-2; d_gene: TRBD2; abundance: NA; v_gene: TRBV11-2; CDR3aa: CASSRRTSGGPNQELFF; CDR3nt: TGTGCCAGCAGCAGAAGGACTAGCGGGGGACCCAACCAGGAGCTGTTTTTT
j_gene: TRBJ1-2; d_gene: TRBD1; abundance: NA; v_gene: TRBV7-7; CDR3aa: CARAGGDSHLFDGYTF; CDR3nt: TGTGCTAGGGCGGGCGGGGACAGTCACCTATTTGATGGCTACACCTTC
j_gene: TRBJ1-5; d_gene: TRBD1; abundance: NA; v_gene: TRBV7-2; CDR3aa: CASSSRGQGQPQHF; CDR3nt: TGTGCCAGCAGCTCGAGGGGGCAGGGGCAGCCCCAGCATTTT
j_gene: TRBJ1-5; d_gene: NA; abundance: NA; v_gene: TRBV5-5; CDR3aa: CASSLEADQPQHF; CDR3nt: TGTGCCAGCAGCTTGGAGGCGGATCAGCCCCAGCATTTT
j_gene: TRBJ1-3; d_gene: NA; abundance: NA; v_gene: TRBV4-1; CDR3aa: CASSPTSGTGNTIYF; CDR3nt: TGCGCCAGCAGCCCCACGAGTGGCACTGGAAACACCATATATTTT
j_gene: TRBJ1-3; d_gene: NA; abundance: NA; v_gene: TRBV15; CDR3aa: CATSRVGGSGNTIYF; CDR3nt: TGTGCCACCAGCAGAGTCGGCGGCTCTGGAAACACCATATATTTT
j_gene: TRBJ1-1; d_gene: TRBD1; abundance: NA; v_gene: TRBV15; CDR3aa: CATSRDGGQYTEAFF; CDR3nt: TGTGCCACCAGCAGAGATGGGGGACAGTACACTGAAGCTTTCTTT
j_gene: TRBJ1-3; d_gene: NA; abundance: NA; v_gene: TRBV7-8; CDR3aa: CASSLNPSGTSGNTIYF; CDR3nt: TGTGCCAGCAGCTTAAATCCCTCGGGGACCTCTGGAAACACCATATATTTT
j_gene: TRBJ2-2; d_gene: NA; abundance: NA; v_gene: TRBV3-1/TRBV3-2; CDR3aa: CASSPHGSWGTGELFF; CDR3nt: TGTGCCAGCAGCCCCCACGGGAGTTGGGGGACCGGGGAGCTGTTTTTT
j_gene: TRBJ2-7; d_gene: NA; abundance: few; v_gene: TRBV25-1; CDR3aa: CASSGDANREQYF; CDR3nt: TGTGCCAGCAGCGGGGACGCAAACCGGGAGCAGTACTTC
j_gene: TRBJ1-1; d_gene: TRBD1; abundance: NA; v_gene: TRBV27; CDR3aa: CASKNRGQAFTEAFF; CDR3nt: TGTGCCAGCAAAAACAGGGGGCAAGCTTTCACTGAAGCTTTCTTT
j_gene: TRBJ2-7; d_gene: NA; abundance: NA; v_gene: TRBV5-4; CDR3aa: CASSLDNFYEQYF; CDR3nt: TGTGCCAGCAGCCTGGACAATTTCTACGAGCAGTACTTC
j_gene: TRBJ1-2; d_gene: NA; abundance: NA; v_gene: TRBV5-4; CDR3aa: CASSAAQEYGYTF; CDR3nt: TGTGCCAGCAGCGCGGCACAGGAATATGGCTACACCTTC